This T cell receptor (beta chain) was sequenced during a study of blood T cell repertoires in COVID-19. Study summary: PBMCs, B-cell-depleted T cells, or T cells were the source of the cDNA or gDNA that made up the material.

V dropped 4 bases and J dropped 14; count of bases not matched to a gene: 2. The CDR3 length is 11 residues. In germline, CDR1 is MNHEY, CDR2 SVGEGT. Here immunoSEQ multiplex PCR was the method, and the copy in TCRdb shows in-frame clones only, minus some. The top ten hold around 3.3% of the sample, which has approximately 180,000 clones, 75% to 90% seen once. The V and J genes are TRBV6-2 or TRBV6-3 and TRBJ2-3; 11 bases map to TRBD2. Sequencing was carried out using peripheral blood. This receptor was identified in a man aged 55-75 years with acute or convalescent COVID-19. The CDR3: CASSLGLAAYF. The CDR3 coding sequence is TGTGCCAGCAGTTTGGGACTAGCGGCGTATTTT.